This T cell receptor (beta chain) was observed in a study of T-cell reconstitution after alpha-beta-depleted transplantation in children. This clonotype was recorded many times. With V trimmed by 11 bases and J by 0 bases, 8 bases remained unmatched. CDR1 is SSHAT and CDR2 is FNYEAQ in the germline V gene (reference sequence). The CDR3 extends over 15 amino acids. For TCRbeta, the library was prepared with unique molecular identifiers. Using its own MiXCR run on the PCR reads, TCRdb lists one record per CDR3 protein. The profile shows about 400,000 distinct CDR3 sequences, around 21% of them singletons.

The sequenced sample was PBMCs from the stem cell graft donor, obtained from the stem cell graft. V gene TRBV7-7 combines with J gene TRBJ2-1; 9 positions match TRBD2. The receptor was isolated from a human donor who donated a stem cell graft to a child with acute myeloid leukemia. The CDR3 nucleotides read TGTGCCTGTAGCAGCGGGGGGAGCTCCTACAATGAGCAGTTCTTC. Its translation: CACSSGGSSYNEQFF.